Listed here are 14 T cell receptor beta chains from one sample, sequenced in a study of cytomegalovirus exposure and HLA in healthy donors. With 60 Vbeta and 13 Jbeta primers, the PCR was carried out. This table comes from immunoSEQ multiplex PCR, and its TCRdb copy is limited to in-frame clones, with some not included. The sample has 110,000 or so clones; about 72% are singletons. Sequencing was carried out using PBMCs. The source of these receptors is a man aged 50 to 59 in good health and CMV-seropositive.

In DNA form, the CDR3 reads TGTGCCAGCAGTATCCGGGATGCAGGAGAGCAGTACTTC. It specifies CASSIRDAGEQYF. The rearrangement links TRBV2 to TRBJ2-5; D is possibly TRBD2 (5 bases). V was cut by 5 bases and J by 11 bases, with 18 bases left in between. This CDR3 comprises 13 residues. CDR1 and CDR2 from the germline V gene are SNHLY and FYNNEI. Together with reference TRBV2 and TRBJ2-5, the CDR3 gives the full variable domain: EPEVTQTPSHQVTQMGQEVILRCVPISNHLYFYWYRQILGQKVEFLVSFYNNEISEKSEIFDDQFSVERPDGSNFTLKIRSTKLEDSAMYFCASSIRDAGEQYFGPGTRLLVL.

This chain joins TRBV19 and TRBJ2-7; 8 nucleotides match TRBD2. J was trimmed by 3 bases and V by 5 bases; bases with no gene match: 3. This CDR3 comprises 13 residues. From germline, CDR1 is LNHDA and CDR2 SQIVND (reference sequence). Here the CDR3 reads CASSGGGFYEQYF. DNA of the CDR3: TGTGCCAGTAGTGGCGGGGGGTTCTACGAGCAGTACTTC.

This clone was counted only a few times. CDR3 region: CASSAVREGGYTF. CDR3 bases: TGTGCCAGCAGTGCGGTCAGGGAGGGTGGCTACACCTTC. V usage is TRBV6-1 and J usage is TRBJ1-2; possible D gene TRBD1, 5 bases. Between the trimmed V and J ends, which lost 4 bases and 7 bases, there was a span of 13 bases. Germline CDR1 MNHNS, CDR2 SASEGT. This CDR3 has 13 amino acids.

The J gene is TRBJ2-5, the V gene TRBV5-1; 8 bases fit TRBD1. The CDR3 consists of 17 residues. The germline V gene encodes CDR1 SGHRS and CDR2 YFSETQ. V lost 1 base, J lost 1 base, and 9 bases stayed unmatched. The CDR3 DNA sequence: TGCGCCAGCAGCTTGTTACCAACCGGGACAGGCCAAGAGACCCAGTACTTC. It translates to CASSLLPTGTGQETQYF.

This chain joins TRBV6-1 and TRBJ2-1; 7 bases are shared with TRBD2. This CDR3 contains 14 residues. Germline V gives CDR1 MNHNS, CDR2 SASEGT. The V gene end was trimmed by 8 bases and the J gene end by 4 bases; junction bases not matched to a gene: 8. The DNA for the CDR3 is TGTGCCAGCGGACCGGGGGGATTTTACAATGAGCAGTTCTTC. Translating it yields CASGPGGFYNEQFF.

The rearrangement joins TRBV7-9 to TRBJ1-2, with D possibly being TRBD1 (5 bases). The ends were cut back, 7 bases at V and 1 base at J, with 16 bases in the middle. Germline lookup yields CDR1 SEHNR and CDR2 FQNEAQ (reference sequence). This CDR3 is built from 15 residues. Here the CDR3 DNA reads TGTGCCAGCACCCCCCGGGACTTCAGTAACTATGGCTACACCTTC. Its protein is CASTPRDFSNYGYTF. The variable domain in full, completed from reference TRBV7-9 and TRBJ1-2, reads DTGVSQNPRHKITKRGQNVTFRCDPISEHNRLYWYRQTLGQGPEFLTYFQNEAQLEKSRLLSDRFSAERPKGSFSTLEIQRTEQGDSAMYLCASTPRDFSNYGYTFGSGTRLTVV.

The CDR3 sequence: CASSFATSYNEQFF. The CDR3 nucleotides are TGTGCCAGCAGCTTTGCGACAAGCTACAATGAGCAGTTCTTC. This rearrangement joins TRBV5-4 to TRBJ2-1, with no clear D. The V and J ends lost 2 bases and 3 bases respectively, with 9 bases between them. The CDR3 has 14 amino acids. Germline V gives CDR1 SGHNT, CDR2 YYREEE (reference sequence).

This CDR3 is CASSLAGLASNEQFF. The CDR3 DNA follows: TGTGCCAGCAGCTTAGCCGGACTAGCGAGCAATGAGCAGTTCTTC. This chain connects TRBV7-6 to TRBJ2-7; 9 bases agree with TRBD2. The J call may be faulty, since TRBJ2-1 better matches the DNA end. The V gene's germline CDR1 is SGHVS and CDR2 FNYEAQ. This CDR3 contains 15 residues.

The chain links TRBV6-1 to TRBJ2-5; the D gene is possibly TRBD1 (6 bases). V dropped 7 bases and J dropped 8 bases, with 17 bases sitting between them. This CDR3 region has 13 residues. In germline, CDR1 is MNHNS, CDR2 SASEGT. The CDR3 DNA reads TGTGCCAGCACCGAGGGGGTTCCCGTCACCCAGTACTTC. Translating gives CASTEGVPVTQYF.

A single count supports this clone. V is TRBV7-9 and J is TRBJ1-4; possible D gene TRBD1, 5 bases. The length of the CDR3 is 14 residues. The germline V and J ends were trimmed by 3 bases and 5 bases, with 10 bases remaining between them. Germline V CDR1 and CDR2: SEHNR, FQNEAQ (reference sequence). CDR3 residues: CASSFGTQNEKLFF. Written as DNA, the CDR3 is TGTGCCAGCAGCTTCGGGACTCAGAATGAAAAACTGTTTTTT.

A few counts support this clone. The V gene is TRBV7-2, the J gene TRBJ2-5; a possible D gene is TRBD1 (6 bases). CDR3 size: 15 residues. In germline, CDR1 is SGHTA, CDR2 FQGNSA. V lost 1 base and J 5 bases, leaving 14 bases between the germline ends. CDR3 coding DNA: TGTGCCAGCAGCTTAGGGGACACGCACAGGGAGACCCAGTACTTC. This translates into CASSLGDTHRETQYF.

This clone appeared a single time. In nucleotides, the CDR3 is TGCGCCAGCAGCTTGGGAGACAGGGGGAAAGAGCCCCAGCATTTT. Translated, it gives CASSLGDRGKEPQHF. This sequence joins TRBV5-1 and TRBJ1-5, with TRBD1 matching 9 bases. The CDR3 sequence is 15 residues long. Per germline, CDR1 SGHRS and CDR2 YFSETQ. The V and J ends lost 0 bases and 8 bases, in that order; junction bases with no gene match: 6.

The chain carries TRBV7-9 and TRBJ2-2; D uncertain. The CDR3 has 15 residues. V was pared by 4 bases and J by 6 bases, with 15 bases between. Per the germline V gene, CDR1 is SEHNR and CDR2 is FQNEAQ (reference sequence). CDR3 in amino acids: CASSSLPVAPGELFF. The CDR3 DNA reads TGTGCCAGCAGCTCCCTCCCGGTCGCACCCGGGGAGCTGTTTTTT.

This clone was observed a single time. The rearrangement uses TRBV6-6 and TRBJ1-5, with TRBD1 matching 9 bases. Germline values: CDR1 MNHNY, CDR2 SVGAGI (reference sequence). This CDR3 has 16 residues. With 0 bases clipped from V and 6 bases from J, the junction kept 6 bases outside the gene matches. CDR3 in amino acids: CASSYSRTGASQPQHF. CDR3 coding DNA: TGTGCCAGCAGTTACTCGAGGACAGGGGCAAGTCAGCCCCAGCATTTT.